Included here is one T cell receptor (beta chain) sequence, with context. The antigen remains unidentified. This specimen belongs to a study of T cell repertoires in cytomegalovirus infection. As for the study in general: Public TCR beta signatures indicated both CMV infection and matching HLA type. Findings of the study overall: It was HLA-C-restricted CMV-specific TCR beta clonotypes that dominated the response ex vivo. Cumulative frequency (of public TCR beta family members) identified carriers of CMV plus the relevant HLA.

Each CDR3 protein gets one entry after TCRdb re-called the reads with MiXCR. The table has a few hundred thousand distinct CDR3 sequences, roughly an eighth seen once. The CDR3 totals 13 residues. The germline V gene encodes CDR1 MGHDK and CDR2 SYGVNS. Trimming left V 4 bases short and J 4 bases short, with 8 bases between. This TCR came from a human donor in good health (CMV status not recorded). Some clones in this sample may be carry-over from other donors' samples. The V gene is TRBV25-1, the J gene TRBJ1-5; tentative D call: TRBD1 (6 bases). Sequenced input: PBMCs. CDR3 residues: CASSGGQNQPQHF. CDR3 sequence (DNA): TGTGCCAGCAGTGGAGGACAGAATCAGCCCCAGCATTTT.